This T cell receptor (beta chain) was recovered during a study of cytomegalovirus exposure and HLA in healthy donors. Whole-study results and caveats: Later, an analysis showed that TCR beta chains associated with HLA were more clonally expanded than others that were equally common.

The V and J ends lost 3 bases and 4 bases respectively, with 13 bases between them. The CDR3 length is 14 residues. Germline loops: CDR1 SGHDT, CDR2 YYEEEE. This clone appeared a few times. Its cognate antigen is unknown. The PCR employed 60 Vbeta primers together with 13 Jbeta primers. Sequenced by immunoSEQ multiplex PCR; TCRdb stores in-frame clones only, minus some. The data contain about 94,000 clones, 7.5% to 8.5% of them singletons. The gene calls are TRBV5-6 and TRBJ2-5; maybe TRBD1 (6 bases). This clonotype was sampled from a man over 45 in good health and CMV-seronegative. The sample comprised PBMCs. The CDR3 loop is CASSYRVPAETQYF. CDR3 bases: TGTGCCAGCAGCTACAGGGTGCCGGCAGAGACCCAGTACTTC.